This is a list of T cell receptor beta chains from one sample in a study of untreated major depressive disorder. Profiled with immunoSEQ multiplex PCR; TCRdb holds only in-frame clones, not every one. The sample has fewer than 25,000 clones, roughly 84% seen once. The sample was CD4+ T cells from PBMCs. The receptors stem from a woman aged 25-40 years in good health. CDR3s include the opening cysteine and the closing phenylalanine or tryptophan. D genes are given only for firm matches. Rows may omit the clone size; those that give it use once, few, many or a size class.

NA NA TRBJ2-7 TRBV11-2 TGTGCCAGCGGAGGAGGGATCTCCTACGAGCAGTACTTC CASGGGISYEQYF
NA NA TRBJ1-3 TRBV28 TGTGCCAGCAGCGAACGGACGGGGCTAGCAAACACCATATATTTT CASSERTGLANTIYF
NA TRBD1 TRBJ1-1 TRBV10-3 TGTGCCATCAGTCCCTCAGGACAGGGAAGGGTTGAAGCTTTCTTT CAISPSGQGRVEAFF
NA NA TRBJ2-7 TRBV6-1 TGTGCCAGCAGTGAAACAGGAATAATATCCGAGCAGTACTTC CASSETGIISEQYF
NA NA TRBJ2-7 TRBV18 TGTGCCAGCTCACCACGGACGGACGAGCAGTACTTC CASSPRTDEQYF
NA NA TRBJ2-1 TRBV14 TGTGCCAGCAGCGAGGGACTTTACAATGAGCAGTTCTTC CASSEGLYNEQFF
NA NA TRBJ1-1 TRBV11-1 TGTGCCAGCGGGATGTGGGGCACTGAAGCTTTCTTT CASGMWGTEAFF
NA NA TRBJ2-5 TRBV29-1 TGCAGCGTTGAGGCAGGAAGGGGAGAGACCCAGTACTTC CSVEAGRGETQYF
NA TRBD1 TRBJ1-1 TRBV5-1 TGCGCCAGCAGCTGGCGGACAGGGGGCACTGAAGCTTTCTTT CASSWRTGGTEAFF
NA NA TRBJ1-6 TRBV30 TGTGCCTGGAGTCTTGACAGCTCCCAAAGGTCACCCCTCCACTTT CAWSLDSSQRSPLHF
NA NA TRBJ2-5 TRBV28 TGTGCCAGCAGAGGGTGGGAGACCCAGTACTTC CASRGWETQYF
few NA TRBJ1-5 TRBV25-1 TGTGCCAGCAGCCCAGGGTCCAATCAGCCCCAGCATTTT CASSPGSNQPQHF
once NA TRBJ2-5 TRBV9 TGTGCCAGCAGCCTCCACGTAAGTCGTGATGGAGAGACCCAGTACTTC CASSLHVSRDGETQYF
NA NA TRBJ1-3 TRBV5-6 TGTGCCAGCAGCTTGGCAGGGTACGGAAACACCATATATTTT CASSLAGYGNTIYF
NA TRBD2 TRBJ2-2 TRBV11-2 TGTGCCAGCAGCTTTAGGACTAGCGGGAGAACGGTCACCGGGGAGCTGTTTTTT CASSFRTSGRTVTGELFF
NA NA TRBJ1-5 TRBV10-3 TGTGCCACTGGTGAAACCAAGGCCCTCGGTCAGCCCCAGCATTTT CATGETKALGQPQHF
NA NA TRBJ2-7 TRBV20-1 TGCAGTGCAAGAGAAGAGTACGAGCAGTACTTC CSAREEYEQYF
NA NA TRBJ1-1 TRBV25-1 TGTGCCAGCACTTCCGGCCAAGGCGGATTCGAAGCTTTCTTT CASTSGQGGFEAFF
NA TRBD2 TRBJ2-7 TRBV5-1 TGCGCCAGCAGCTTGGGGCGGGAGGGGGGCGAGCAGTACTTC CASSLGREGGEQYF
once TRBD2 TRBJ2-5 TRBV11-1 TGTGCCAGCAGCTTAGTCGGACTAGCGCAAGAGACCCAGTACTTC CASSLVGLAQETQYF
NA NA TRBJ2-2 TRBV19 TGTGCCAGTAGTATAGCTAAGGGTGTGGGGGAGCTGTTTTTT CASSIAKGVGELFF
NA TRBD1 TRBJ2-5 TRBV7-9 TGTGCCAGCACTATAAGGGGGCGGGAGACCCAGTACTTC CASTIRGRETQYF
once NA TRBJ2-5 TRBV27 TGTGCCAGCAGCTCCCGAGGTTTGACCCAGTACTTC CASSSRGLTQYF
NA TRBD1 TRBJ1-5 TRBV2 TGTGCCAGCGGCCCGGACAGGGTTGTTCAGCCCCAGCATTTT CASGPDRVVQPQHF
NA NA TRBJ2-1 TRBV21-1 TGTGCCACCGGTTCTAGCGGGAGTCGTTTAGCAACAATCAATGAGCAGTTCTTC CATGSSGSRLATINEQFF
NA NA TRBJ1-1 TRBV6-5 TGTGCCAGCATCCTGTACGGTGAAGCTTTCTTT CASILYGEAFF
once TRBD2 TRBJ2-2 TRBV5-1 TGCGCCAGCAGCGCACTAGCGGGACAAACCGGGGAGCTGTTTTTT CASSALAGQTGELFF
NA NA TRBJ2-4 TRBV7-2 TGTGCCAGCAGCTTAGGAAGGGGCCTAGCCAAAAACATTCAGTACTTC CASSLGRGLAKNIQYF
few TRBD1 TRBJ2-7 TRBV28 TGTGCCAGCAGGACTCGAGGGGGCCGGTCGTACGAGCAGTACTTC CASRTRGGRSYEQYF
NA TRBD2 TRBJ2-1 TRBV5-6 TGTGCCAGCACCGCTAGCGGGAGTTTTACCTACAATGAGCAGTTCTTC CASTASGSFTYNEQFF
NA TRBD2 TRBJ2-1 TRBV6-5 TGTGCCAGCACAAGACTAGCGGGAGGGAGGAATGAGCAGTTCTTC CASTRLAGGRNEQFF
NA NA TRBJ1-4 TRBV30 TGTGCCTGGAGTAAAATATCAACTAATGAAAAACTGTTTTTT CAWSKISTNEKLFF
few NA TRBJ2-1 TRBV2 TGTGCCAGCAGTGAGGTCAGACTTAATGAGCAGTTCTTC CASSEVRLNEQFF
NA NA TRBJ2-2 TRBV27 TGTGCCAGCAGTTTTTCCAGGGCGAACACCGGGGAGCTGTTTTTT CASSFSRANTGELFF
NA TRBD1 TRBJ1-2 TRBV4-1 TGCGCCAGCAGCCAAGTAATTAGCAGGAGGGGGCTAGATGGCTACACCTTC CASSQVISRRGLDGYTF
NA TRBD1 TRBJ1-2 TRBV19 TGTGCCAGTAGTCCGCGCCCAGGGGGGGGCGCGGACGATGGCTACACCTTC CASSPRPGGGADDGYTF
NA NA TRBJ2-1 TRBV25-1 TGTGCCAGCAGTGAACCTGGGAAACCCTACAATGAGCAGTTCTTC CASSEPGKPYNEQFF
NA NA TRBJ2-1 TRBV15 TGTGCCACCAGCAGAGTAAGCGATGAGCAGTTCTTC CATSRVSDEQFF
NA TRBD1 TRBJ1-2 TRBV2 TGTGCCAGCAAGGACAGGAACTATGGCTACACCTTC CASKDRNYGYTF
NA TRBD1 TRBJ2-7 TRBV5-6 TGTGCCAGCAGCTCTCGTGGGACAGGGAGACACGAGCAGTACTTC CASSSRGTGRHEQYF
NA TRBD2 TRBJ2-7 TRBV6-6 TGTGCCAGCAGGGGAGCTAGCGGGCCAACCTACGAGCAGTACTTC CASRGASGPTYEQYF
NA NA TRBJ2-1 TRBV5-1 TGCGCCAGTAGCGTGGACGGATACTACAATGAGCAGTTCTTC CASSVDGYYNEQFF
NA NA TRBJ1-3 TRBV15 TGTGCCACGGCGAGGGGTGGTGGAAACACCATATATTTT CATARGGGNTIYF
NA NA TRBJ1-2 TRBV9 TGTGCCAGCAGCGTAGAGGACAGTCCATATGGCTACACCTTC CASSVEDSPYGYTF
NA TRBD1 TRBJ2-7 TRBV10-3 TGTGCCACGTATACCCCTGGACAGGGGATCCCCTACGAGCAGTACTTC CATYTPGQGIPYEQYF
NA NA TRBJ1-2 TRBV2 TGTGCCAGCAGTGATTTAGGGGGATTCTATGGCTACACCTTC CASSDLGGFYGYTF
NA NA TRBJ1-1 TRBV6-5 TGTGCCAGCAGAGGGTTTAAGGGTGGGACGGGTGAAGCTTTCTTT CASRGFKGGTGEAFF
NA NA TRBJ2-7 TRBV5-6 TGTGCCAGCAGCCGATTGGGAGGGGGATACGAGCAGTACTTC CASSRLGGGYEQYF
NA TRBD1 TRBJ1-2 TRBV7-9 TGTGCCAGCAGCCCCGGGACAGGGGTCTATGGCTACACCTTC CASSPGTGVYGYTF
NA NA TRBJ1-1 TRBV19 TGTGCCAGTAGGACCGGGACGATAGCTTTCTTT CASRTGTIAFF
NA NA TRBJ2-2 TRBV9 TGTGCCAGCAGCGTAGGGGGCGGGACGAACACCGGGGAGCTGTTTTTT CASSVGGGTNTGELFF